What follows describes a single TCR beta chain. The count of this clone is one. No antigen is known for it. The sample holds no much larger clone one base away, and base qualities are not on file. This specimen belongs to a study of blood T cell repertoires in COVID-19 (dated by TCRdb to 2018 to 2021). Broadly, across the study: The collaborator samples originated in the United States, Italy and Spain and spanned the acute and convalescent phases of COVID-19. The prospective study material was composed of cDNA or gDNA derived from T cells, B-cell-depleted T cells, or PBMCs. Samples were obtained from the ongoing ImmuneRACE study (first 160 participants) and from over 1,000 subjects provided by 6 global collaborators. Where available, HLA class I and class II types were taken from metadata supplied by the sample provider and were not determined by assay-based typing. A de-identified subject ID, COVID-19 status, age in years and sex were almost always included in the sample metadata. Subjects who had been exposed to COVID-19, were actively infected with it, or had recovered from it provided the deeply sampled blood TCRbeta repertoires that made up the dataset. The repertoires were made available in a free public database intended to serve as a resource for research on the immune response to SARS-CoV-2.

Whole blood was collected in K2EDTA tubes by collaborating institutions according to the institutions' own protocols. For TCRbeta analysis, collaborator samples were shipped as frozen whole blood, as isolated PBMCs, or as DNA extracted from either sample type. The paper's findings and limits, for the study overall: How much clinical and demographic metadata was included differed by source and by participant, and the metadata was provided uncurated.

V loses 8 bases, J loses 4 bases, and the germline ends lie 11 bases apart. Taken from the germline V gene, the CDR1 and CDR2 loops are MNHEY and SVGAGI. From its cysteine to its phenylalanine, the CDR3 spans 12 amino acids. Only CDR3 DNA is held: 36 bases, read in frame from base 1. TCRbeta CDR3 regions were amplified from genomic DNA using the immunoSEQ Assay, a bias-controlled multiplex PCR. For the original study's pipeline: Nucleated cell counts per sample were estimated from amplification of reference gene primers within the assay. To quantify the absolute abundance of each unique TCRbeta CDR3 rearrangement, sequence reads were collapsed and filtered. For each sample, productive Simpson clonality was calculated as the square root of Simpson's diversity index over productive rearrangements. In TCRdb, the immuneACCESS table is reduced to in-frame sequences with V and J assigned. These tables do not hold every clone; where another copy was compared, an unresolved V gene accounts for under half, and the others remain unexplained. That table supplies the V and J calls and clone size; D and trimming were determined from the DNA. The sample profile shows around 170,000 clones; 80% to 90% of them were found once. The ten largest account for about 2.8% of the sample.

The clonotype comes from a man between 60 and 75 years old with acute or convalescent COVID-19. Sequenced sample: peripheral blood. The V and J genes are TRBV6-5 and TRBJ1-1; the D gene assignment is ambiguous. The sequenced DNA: TGTGCCAGCGGATTACGAGGCACTGAAGCTTTCTTT. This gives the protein CASGLRGTEAFF.